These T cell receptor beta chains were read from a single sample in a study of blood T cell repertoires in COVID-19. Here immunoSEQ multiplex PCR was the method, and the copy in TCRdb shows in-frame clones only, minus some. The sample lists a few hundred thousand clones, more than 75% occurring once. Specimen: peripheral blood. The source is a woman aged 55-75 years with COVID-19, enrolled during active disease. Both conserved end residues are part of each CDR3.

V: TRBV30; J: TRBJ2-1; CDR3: CAWSVRGGTYNEQFF
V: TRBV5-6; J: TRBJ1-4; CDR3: CASSLKLRDNEKLFF
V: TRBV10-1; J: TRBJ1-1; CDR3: CASSESGGLLNTEAFF
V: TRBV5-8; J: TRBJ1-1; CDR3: CASRGFKGTVGAEAFF
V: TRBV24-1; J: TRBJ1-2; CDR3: CATMDRLYGYTF
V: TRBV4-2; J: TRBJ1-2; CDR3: CASSHQEEGDHYGYTF
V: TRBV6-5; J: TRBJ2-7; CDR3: CASSRQGYEQYF
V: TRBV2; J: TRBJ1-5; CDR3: CASSVRGGRGNQPQHF
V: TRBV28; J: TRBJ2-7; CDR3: CASAHYYEQYF
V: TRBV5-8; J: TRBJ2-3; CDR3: CASSPTPFTQYF
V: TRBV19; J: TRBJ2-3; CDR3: CASSLGTGVSSTDTQYF
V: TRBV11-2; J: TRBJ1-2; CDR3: CASSLDLGDRGYGYTF
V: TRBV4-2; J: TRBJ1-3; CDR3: CASSQGVHRVVIEGNTIYF
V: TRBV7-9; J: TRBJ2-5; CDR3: CASSLWDRGQETQYF
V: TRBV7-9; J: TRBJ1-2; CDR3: CASSRGQGSLYGYTF
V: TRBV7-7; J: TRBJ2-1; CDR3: CASSLGVGETSYNEQFF
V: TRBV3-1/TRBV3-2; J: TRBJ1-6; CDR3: CASSQDRGSPLHF
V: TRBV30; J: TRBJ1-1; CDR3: CAWKPSTLGPRGTEAFF
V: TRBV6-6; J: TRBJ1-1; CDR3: CASSTRTGMDTEAFF
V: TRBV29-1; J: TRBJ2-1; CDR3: CSVVSGNYNEQFF
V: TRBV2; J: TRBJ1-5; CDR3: CASKGTGEQPQHF
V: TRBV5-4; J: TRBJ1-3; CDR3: CASSPSSGNTIYF
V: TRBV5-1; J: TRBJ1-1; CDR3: CASGKTGGYEAFF
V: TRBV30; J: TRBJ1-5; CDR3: CAWKYGTPSNQPQHF
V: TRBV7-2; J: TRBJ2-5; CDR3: CASSIEPETQYF
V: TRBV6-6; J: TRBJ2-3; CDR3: CASSYTGETDTQYF
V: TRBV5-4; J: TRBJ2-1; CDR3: CASSFPSGRADNEQFF
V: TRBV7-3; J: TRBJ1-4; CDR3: CASSQTGVGEKLFF
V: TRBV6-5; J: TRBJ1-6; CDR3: CASSPRDRRSALHF
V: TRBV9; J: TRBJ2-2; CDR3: CASSVVSNTGELFF
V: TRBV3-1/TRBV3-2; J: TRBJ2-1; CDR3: CASSQTGGYEQFF
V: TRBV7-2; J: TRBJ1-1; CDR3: CASSFRPRGVNTEAFF
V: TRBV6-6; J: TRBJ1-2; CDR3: CASSYLRTASEYGYTF
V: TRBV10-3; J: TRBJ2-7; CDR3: CAITRTSGRFTPDEQYF
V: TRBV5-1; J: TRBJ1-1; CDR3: CASSQRQGAPEAFF
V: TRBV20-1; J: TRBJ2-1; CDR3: CSASGRLAGGNEQFF
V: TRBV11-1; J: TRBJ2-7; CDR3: CASSPGQESYEQYF
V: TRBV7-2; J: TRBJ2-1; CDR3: CASSPLRDLEQFF
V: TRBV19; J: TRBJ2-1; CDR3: CASRASGAYNEQFF
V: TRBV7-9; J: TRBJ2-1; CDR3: CASSFRGSRYNEQFF
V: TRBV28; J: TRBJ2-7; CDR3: CASSTRLEAPREQYF
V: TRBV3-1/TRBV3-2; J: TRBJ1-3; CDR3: CASSQGTDSGNTIYF
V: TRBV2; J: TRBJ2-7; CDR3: CASSDDRAAYEQYF
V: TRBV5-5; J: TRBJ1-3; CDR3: CASSLSGTGALGNTIYF
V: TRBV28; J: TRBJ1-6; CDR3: CASSTTGEWHSPLHF
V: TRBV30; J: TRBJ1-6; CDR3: CAWRSQVNSPLHF
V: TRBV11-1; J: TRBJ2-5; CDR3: CASSLVLAGGSETQYF
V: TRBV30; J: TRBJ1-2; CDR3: CAWSTTGGGYGYTF